This TCR beta chain was identified in a study of patients and donors after allogeneic stem cell transplantation. TCRdb re-analysed the RT-PCR reads in MiXCR, keeping a single row per CDR3 protein. The table has 400,000 to 450,000 distinct CDR3 sequences, 16% seen once. This CDR3 has 18 amino acids. The germline V gene has CDR1 LGHNA and CDR2 YSLEER. The V and J ends lost 0 bases and 5 bases, in that order; junction bases with no gene match: 12. Sequencing was performed on blood, either unsorted or a sorted T cell fraction (not recorded which). This chain joins TRBV4-3 and TRBJ2-5; 10 bases fit TRBD1. The receptor's source is a human donor who was either an allogeneic HSCT recipient or a stem cell or donor lymphocyte infusion donor (not recorded which). It is not recorded whose cells these are; they may come from a transplant donor. This CDR3 is CASSQDPPGTGDWETQYF. In DNA, the CDR3 is TGCGCCAGCAGCCAAGACCCCCCCGGGACAGGGGACTGGGAGACCCAGTACTTC.